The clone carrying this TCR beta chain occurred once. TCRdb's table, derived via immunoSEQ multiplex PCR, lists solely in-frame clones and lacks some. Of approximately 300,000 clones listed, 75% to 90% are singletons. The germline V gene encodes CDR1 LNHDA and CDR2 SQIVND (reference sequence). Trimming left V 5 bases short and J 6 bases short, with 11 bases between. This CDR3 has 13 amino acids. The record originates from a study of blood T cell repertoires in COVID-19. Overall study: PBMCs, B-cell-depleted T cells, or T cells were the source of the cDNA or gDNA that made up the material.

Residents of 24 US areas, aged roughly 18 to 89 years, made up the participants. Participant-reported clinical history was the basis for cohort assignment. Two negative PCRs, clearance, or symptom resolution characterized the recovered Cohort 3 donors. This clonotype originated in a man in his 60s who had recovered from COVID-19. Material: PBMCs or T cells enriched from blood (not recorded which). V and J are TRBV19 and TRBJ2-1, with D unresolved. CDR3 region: CASSPRSPNEQFF. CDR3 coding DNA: TGTGCCAGTAGTCCCCGAAGCCCCAATGAGCAGTTCTTC.